A single sample gave rise to the 17 T cell receptor beta chains below, sequenced in a study of cytomegalovirus exposure and HLA in healthy donors. Clones were read by immunoSEQ multiplex PCR, and TCRdb kept only the in-frame ones, dropping some. Among over 250,000 clones listed, about 86% were seen once. Sequencing was performed on PBMCs. These receptors were obtained from a young woman in good health and CMV-seronegative.

This chain connects TRBV4-2 to TRBJ1-2; 8 bases agree with TRBD1. The junction had 1 base not matched to a gene; V was cut back by 3 bases and J by 4 bases. There are 13 residues in the CDR3. Germline loops: CDR1 LGHNA, CDR2 YNFKEQ. CDR3 bases: TGTGCCAGCAGCCACGACAGGGGCTATGGCTACACCTTC. Translating it yields CASSHDRGYGYTF.

This clone was detected only once. The chain couples TRBV7-9 to TRBJ2-7, with D maybe TRBD1 (6 bases). This CDR3 spans 11 amino acids. V lost 5 bases to trimming and J lost 8 bases, with 10 bases between them. Per the germline V gene, CDR1 is SEHNR and CDR2 is FQNEAQ (reference sequence). The CDR3: CASSPQGKQYF. As DNA, the CDR3 is TGTGCCAGCAGCCCTCAGGGGAAGCAGTACTTC.

The chain uses TRBV6-5 and TRBJ1-1; 8 bases are shared with TRBD1. The CDR3 contains 16 residues. The V segment lost 2 bases and the J segment 5 bases; nucleotides outside the gene matches: 10. Germline V gene data show CDR1 as MNHEY and CDR2 as SVGAGI. In nucleotides, the CDR3 is TGTGCCAGCAGTTACCCCCAGGCGACAGGGGTGACTGAAGCTTTCTTT. It is translated as CASSYPQATGVTEAFF.

The V call is TRBV6-5, the J call TRBJ1-1; the D is unclear. Trimming left V 2 bases short and J 5 bases short, with 12 bases between. CDR3 length equals 14 residues. Germline V lookup: CDR1 MNHEY, CDR2 SVGAGI. The CDR3 nucleotides are TGTGCCAGCAGTTACAGCGGCCCCCAGACTGAAGCTTTCTTT. Protein product: CASSYSGPQTEAFF.

CDR3 DNA: TGTGCCAGTAGTATGAGCTGGCAGGCGAGTACTGAAGCTTTCTTT. Translating gives CASSMSWQASTEAFF. This chain links TRBV19 with TRBJ1-1; no reliable D call. This CDR3 contains 15 residues. Germline assignment: CDR1 LNHDA and CDR2 SQIVND (reference sequence). V gave up 3 bases and J gave up 5 bases, with 16 bases separating them.

The V call is TRBV30, the J call TRBJ1-1, with a tentative D call TRBD1 (5 bases). V lost 0 bases and J lost 4, with 9 bases in between. The germline CDR1 and CDR2 sequences are GTSNPN and SVGIG (reference sequence). The CDR3 length is 13 residues. In nucleotides, the CDR3 is TGTGCCTGGAGTGTCGGGGGGGGCACTGAAGCTTTCTTT. It yields the protein CAWSVGGGTEAFF.

This sequence joins TRBV7-3 and TRBJ1-1; TRBD1 agrees at 10 bases. The CDR3 has 14 amino acids. The V and J ends lost 5 bases and 5 bases, in that order; junction bases with no gene match: 5. Germline assignment: CDR1 SGHTA and CDR2 FQGTGA. The chain's CDR3 is CASSRDRGETEAFF. CDR3 in DNA: TGTGCCAGCAGCCGGGACAGGGGAGAAACTGAAGCTTTCTTT.

This chain joins TRBV29-1 and TRBJ2-5, with D tentatively TRBD2 (6 bases). The CDR3 has 14 amino acids. Per germline, CDR1 SQVTM and CDR2 ANQGSEA. With 2 bases removed from V and 1 base from J, the gap between germline ends came to 11 bases. The CDR3 loop reads CSVELGLVQETQYF. CDR3 in DNA: TGCAGCGTTGAATTGGGACTGGTCCAAGAGACCCAGTACTTC.

The gene calls are TRBV27 and TRBJ2-7, with TRBD1 matching 8 bases. There are 16 residues in the CDR3. Germline assignment: CDR1 MNHEY and CDR2 SMNVEV (reference sequence). V dropped 3 bases and J dropped 2; count of bases not matched to a gene: 9. The DNA for the CDR3 is TGTGCCAGCAGTTTGGATTGGACAGGGCCTACCTACGAGCAGTACTTC. It translates to CASSLDWTGPTYEQYF.

The chain combines TRBV5-1 with TRBJ2-3; 9 bases match TRBD2. This CDR3 contains 17 residues. CDR1 is SGHRS, CDR2 YFSETQ, per germline. V shed 0 bases, J shed 4 bases, and the junction held 9 bases outside the gene matches. CDR3 protein: CASSLVSGSLGADTQYF. The CDR3 region has the DNA TGCGCCAGCAGCTTGGTTAGCGGGAGTTTAGGAGCAGATACGCAGTATTTT.

The rearrangement uses TRBV19 and TRBJ1-2; TRBD1 agrees at 7 bases. Per the germline V gene, CDR1 is LNHDA and CDR2 is SQIVND (reference sequence). V dropped 4 bases and J dropped 8; count of bases not matched to a gene: 19. The CDR3 consists of 17 residues. The CDR3 spells CASSTHGQATPYTGYTF. The CDR3 DNA follows: TGTGCCAGTAGTACTCATGGACAGGCGACCCCCTACACGGGCTACACCTTC.

Only a few counts were recorded for this clone. The J gene is TRBJ1-1, the V gene TRBV6-5; D is undetermined. The CDR3 is 14 residues long. Germline CDR1 MNHEY, CDR2 SVGAGI. The V end lost 7 bases, the J end lost 5 bases, and 17 bases lay between the germline ends. The CDR3 is CASTNTGERTEAFF. CDR3 DNA sequence: TGTGCCAGCACGAACACGGGAGAACGGACTGAAGCTTTCTTT.

Only a few counts were recorded for this clone. The V and J genes are TRBV2 and TRBJ1-6; D not resolved. Looked up from germline, CDR1 is SNHLY and CDR2 is FYNNEI. Trimming shortened V by 9 bases and J by 8 bases, and 11 bases separated the two germline ends. This CDR3 comprises 12 residues. DNA for the CDR3: TGTGCCAGACGGATCGCGGATTCACCCCTCCACTTT. Translating it yields CARRIADSPLHF.

V gene TRBV30 combines with J gene TRBJ2-3; the D gene is possibly TRBD2 (5 bases). The CDR3 extends over 16 amino acids. Per the germline V gene, CDR1 is GTSNPN and CDR2 is SVGIG (reference sequence). V was clipped by 2 bases and J by 0 bases, with 15 bases between them. CDR3 loop: CAWSPWAWTSTDTQYF. The CDR3 DNA follows: TGTGCCTGGAGTCCCTGGGCCTGGACTAGCACAGATACGCAGTATTTT. The entire variable domain, with the rest obtained from reference TRBV30 and TRBJ2-3, is as follows: SQTIHQWPATLVQPVGSPLSLECTVEGTSNPNLYWYRQAAGRGLQLLFYSVGIGQISSEVPQNLSASRPQDRQFILSSKKLLLSDSGFYLCAWSPWAWTSTDTQYFGPGTRLTVL.

V is TRBV5-4 and J is TRBJ2-7, with TRBD1 matching 11 bases. Germline V gene sequence: CDR1 SGHNT, CDR2 YYREEE (reference sequence). This CDR3 spans 16 amino acids. The junction had 6 bases not matched to a gene; V was cut back by 2 bases and J by 2 bases. The CDR3: CASSFPRGQGAYEQYF. CDR3 DNA sequence: TGTGCCAGCAGCTTTCCGAGGGGACAGGGGGCCTACGAGCAGTACTTC.

The gene calls are TRBV10-3 and TRBJ1-2, with D possibly matching TRBD1 (5 bases). V gave up 4 bases and J gave up 2 bases, with 20 bases separating them. Germline V CDR1 and CDR2: ENHRY, SYGVKD. The CDR3 sequence is 17 residues long. The CDR3 sequence: CAISVVGSVGENYGYTF. CDR3 in DNA: TGTGCCATCAGTGTTGTGGGGTCAGTAGGGGAAAACTATGGCTACACCTTC.

To note about this clone: Other DNA sequences within the sample encode an identical CDR3. The chain is built from TRBV5-1 and TRBJ2-5; a weak D match, TRBD1 (5 bases). From germline, CDR1 is SGHRS and CDR2 YFSETQ. Trimming stripped 0 bases from V and 2 bases from J, with 8 bases between. There are 14 residues in the CDR3. The CDR3 bases are TGCGCCAGCAGCTTGGGGGGCGGACAAGAGACCCAGTACTTC. Its protein product is CASSLGGGQETQYF.